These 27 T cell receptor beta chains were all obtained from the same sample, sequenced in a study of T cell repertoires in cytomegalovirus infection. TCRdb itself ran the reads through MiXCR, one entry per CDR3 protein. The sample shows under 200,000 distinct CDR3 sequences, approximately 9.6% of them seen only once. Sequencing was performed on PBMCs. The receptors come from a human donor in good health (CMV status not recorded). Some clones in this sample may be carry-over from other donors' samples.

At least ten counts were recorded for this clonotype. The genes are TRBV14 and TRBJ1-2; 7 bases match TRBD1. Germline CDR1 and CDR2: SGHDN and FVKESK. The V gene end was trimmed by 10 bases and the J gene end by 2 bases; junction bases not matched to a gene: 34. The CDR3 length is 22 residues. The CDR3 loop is CATIDVDLWDPIRTGPNYGYTF. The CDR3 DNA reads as TGTGCCACCATCGATGTGGACCTGTGGGACCCGATTCGGACAGGCCCGAACTATGGCTACACCTTC.

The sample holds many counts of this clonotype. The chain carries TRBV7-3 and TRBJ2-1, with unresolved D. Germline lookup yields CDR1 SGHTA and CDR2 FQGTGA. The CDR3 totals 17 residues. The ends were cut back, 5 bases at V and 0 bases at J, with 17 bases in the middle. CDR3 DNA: TGTGCCAGCAGCCCGAGGATAGGCTGGAGCTCCTACAATGAGCAGTTCTTC. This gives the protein CASSPRIGWSSYNEQFF.

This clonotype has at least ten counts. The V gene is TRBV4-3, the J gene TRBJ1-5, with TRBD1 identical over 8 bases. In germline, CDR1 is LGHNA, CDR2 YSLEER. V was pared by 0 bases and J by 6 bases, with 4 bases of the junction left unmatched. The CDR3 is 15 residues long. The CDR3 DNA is TGCGCCAGCAGCCAAGAACCCACAGGGGGTCAGCCCCAGCATTTT. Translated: CASSQEPTGGQPQHF.

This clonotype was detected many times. The CDR3 is CSARDGVRSQPQHF. DNA for the CDR3: TGCAGTGCTAGAGACGGGGTTAGGAGCCAGCCCCAGCATTTT. The chain is built from TRBV20-1 and TRBJ1-5; D is unclear. The germline V gene encodes CDR1 DFQATT and CDR2 SNEGSKA (reference sequence). The V end lost 0 bases, the J end lost 7 bases, and 13 bases lay between the germline ends. CDR3 length: 14 residues.

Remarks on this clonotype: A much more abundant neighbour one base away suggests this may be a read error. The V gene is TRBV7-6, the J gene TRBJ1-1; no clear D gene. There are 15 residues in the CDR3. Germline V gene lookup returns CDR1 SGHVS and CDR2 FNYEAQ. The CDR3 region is CASSQRFGGSTEALF. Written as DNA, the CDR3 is TGTGCCAGCAGCCAGCGTTTCGGTGGGAGCACTGAAGCTCTCTTT.

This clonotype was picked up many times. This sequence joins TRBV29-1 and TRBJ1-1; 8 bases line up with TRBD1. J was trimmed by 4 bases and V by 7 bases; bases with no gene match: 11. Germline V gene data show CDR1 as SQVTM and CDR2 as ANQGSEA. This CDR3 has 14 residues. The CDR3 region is CSAGVGQGTTEAFF. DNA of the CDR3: TGCAGCGCCGGCGTCGGACAGGGAACCACTGAAGCTTTCTTT.

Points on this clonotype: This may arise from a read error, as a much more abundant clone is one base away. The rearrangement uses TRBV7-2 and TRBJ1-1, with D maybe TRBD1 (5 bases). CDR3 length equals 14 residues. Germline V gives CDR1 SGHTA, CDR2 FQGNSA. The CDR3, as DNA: TGTGCCAGCAGCCTCCGGGACGGGAACACTGAAGCTGTCTTT. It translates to CASSLRDGNTEAVF.

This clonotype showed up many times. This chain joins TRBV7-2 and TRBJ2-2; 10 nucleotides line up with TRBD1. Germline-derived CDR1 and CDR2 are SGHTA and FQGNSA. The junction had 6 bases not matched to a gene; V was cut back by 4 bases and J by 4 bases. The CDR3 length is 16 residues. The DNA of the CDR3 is TGTGCCAGCAGCTCCGACAGGGGGCTGAGCACCGGGGAGCTGTTTTTT. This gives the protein CASSSDRGLSTGELFF.

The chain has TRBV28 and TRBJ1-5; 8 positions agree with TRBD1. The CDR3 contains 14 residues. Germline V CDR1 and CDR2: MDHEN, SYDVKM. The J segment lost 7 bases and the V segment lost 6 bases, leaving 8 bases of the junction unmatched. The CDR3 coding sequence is TGTGCCAGCAGAGACCAGGGGGCACGACAGCCCCAGCATTTT. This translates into CASRDQGARQPQHF.

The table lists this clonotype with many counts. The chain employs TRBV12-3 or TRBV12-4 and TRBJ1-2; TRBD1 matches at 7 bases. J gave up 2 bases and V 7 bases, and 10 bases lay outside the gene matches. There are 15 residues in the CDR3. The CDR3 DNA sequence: TGTGCCAGCACCCTAAGGGACAGAAGCAACTATGGCTACACCTTC. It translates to CASTLRDRSNYGYTF.

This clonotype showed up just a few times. DNA of the CDR3: TGTGCCAGCAGCTCGGGGTGGACCGGGGAGCTGTTTTTT. This gives the protein CASSSGWTGELFF. The chain carries TRBV28 and TRBJ2-2; maybe TRBD2 (5 bases). This CDR3 is built from 13 residues. V dropped 6 bases and J dropped 5 bases, with 10 bases sitting between them. Germline V gene sequence: CDR1 MDHEN, CDR2 SYDVKM.

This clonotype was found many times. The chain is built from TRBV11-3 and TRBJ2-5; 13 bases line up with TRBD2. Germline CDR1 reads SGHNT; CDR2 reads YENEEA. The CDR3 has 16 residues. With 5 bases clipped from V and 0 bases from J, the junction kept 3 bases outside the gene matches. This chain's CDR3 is CASSPGLAGDQETQYF. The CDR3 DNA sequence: TGTGCCAGCAGCCCAGGACTAGCGGGGGACCAAGAGACCCAGTACTTC.

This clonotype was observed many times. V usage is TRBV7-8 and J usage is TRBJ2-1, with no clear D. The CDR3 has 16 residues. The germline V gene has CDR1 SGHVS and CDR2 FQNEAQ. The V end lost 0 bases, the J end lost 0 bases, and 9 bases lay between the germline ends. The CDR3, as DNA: TGTGCCAGCAGCTTAGCCTCCCACACCTCCTACAATGAGCAGTTCTTC. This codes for CASSLASHTSYNEQFF. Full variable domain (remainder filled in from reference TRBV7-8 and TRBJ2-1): GAGVSQSPRYKVAKRGQDVALRCDPISGHVSLFWYQQALGQGPEFLTYFQNEAQLDKSGLPSDRFFAERPEGSVSTLKIQRTQQEDSAVYLCASSLASHTSYNEQFFGPGTRLTVL.

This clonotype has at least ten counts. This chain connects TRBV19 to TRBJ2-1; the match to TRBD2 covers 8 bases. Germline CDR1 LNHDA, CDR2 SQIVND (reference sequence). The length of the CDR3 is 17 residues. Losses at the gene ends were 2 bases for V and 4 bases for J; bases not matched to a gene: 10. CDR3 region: CASSIRTLAGSYNEQFF. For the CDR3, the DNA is TGTGCCAGTAGTATACGAACCTTAGCGGGGAGTTACAATGAGCAGTTCTTC.

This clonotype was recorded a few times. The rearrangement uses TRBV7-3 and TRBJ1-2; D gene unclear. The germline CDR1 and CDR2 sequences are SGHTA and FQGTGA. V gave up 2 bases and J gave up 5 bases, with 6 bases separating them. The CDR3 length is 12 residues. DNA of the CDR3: TGTGCCAGCAGCTTAGATGGTTATGGCTACACCTTC. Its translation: CASSLDGYGYTF.

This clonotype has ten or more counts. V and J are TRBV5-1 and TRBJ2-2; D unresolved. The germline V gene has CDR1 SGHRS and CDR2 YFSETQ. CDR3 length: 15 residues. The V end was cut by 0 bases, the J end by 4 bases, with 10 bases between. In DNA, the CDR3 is TGCGCCAGCAGCTTGGGAGGCGGTGGCACCGGGGAGCTGTTTTTT. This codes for CASSLGGGGTGELFF.

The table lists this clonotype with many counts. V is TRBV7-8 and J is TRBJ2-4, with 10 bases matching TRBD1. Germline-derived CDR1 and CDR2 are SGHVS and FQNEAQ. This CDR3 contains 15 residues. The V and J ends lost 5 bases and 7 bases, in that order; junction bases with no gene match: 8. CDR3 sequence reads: CASSNPGQGKNIQYF. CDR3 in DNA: TGTGCCAGCAGCAATCCGGGACAGGGGAAGAACATTCAGTACTTC.

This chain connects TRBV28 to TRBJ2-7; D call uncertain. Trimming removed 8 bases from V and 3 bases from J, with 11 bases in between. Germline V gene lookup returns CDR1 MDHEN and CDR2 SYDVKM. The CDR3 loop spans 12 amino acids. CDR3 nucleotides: TGTGCCAGCGCTCTACCCCTCTACGAGCAGTACTTC. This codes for CASALPLYEQYF.

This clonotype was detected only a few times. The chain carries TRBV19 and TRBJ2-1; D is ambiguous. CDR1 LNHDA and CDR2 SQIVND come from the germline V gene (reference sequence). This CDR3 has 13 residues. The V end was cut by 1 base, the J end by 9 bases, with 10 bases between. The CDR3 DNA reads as TGTGCCAGTAGTATAGCAGGAATAGCTGAGCAGTTCTTC. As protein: CASSIAGIAEQFF. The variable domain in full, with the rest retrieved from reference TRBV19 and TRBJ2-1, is DGGITQSPKYLFRKEGQNVTLSCEQNLNHDAMYWYRQDPGQGLRLIYYSQIVNDFQKGDIAEGYSVSREKKESFPLTVTSAQKNPTAFYLCASSIAGIAEQFFGPGTRLTVL.

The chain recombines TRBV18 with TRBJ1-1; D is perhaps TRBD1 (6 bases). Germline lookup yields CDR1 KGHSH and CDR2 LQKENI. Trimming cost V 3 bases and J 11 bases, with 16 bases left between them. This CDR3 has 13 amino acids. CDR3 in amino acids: CASSPNREVFAFF. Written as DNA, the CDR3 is TGTGCCAGCTCACCGAACAGGGAAGTGTTTGCTTTCTTT.

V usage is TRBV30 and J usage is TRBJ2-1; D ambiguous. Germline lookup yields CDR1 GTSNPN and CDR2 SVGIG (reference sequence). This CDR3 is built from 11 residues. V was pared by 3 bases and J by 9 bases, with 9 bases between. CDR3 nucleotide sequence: TGTGCCTGGAGCGCTAGACCTGAGCAGTTCTTC. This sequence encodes CAWSARPEQFF.

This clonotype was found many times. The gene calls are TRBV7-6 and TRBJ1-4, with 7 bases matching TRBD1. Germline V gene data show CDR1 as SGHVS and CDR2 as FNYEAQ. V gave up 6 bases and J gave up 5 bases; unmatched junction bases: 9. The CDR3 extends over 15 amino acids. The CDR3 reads CASRESTGQNEKLFF. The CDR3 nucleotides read TGTGCCAGCAGAGAATCGACAGGGCAAAATGAAAAACTGTTTTTT.

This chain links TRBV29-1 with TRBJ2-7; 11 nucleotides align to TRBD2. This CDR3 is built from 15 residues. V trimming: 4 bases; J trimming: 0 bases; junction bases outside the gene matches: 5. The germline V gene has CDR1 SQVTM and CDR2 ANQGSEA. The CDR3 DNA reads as TGCAGCGTTGTCCTAGCGGGAGGCCGCTCCTACGAGCAGTACTTC. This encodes CSVVLAGGRSYEQYF.

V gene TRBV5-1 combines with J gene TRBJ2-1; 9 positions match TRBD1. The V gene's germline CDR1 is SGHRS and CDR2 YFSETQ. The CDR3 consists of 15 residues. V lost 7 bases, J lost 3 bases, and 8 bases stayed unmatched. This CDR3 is CASSAGTGNYNEQFF. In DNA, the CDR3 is TGCGCCAGCTCCGCCGGGACAGGGAACTACAATGAGCAGTTCTTC. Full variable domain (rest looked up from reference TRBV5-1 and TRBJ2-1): KAGVTQTPRYLIKTRGQQVTLSCSPISGHRSVSWYQQTPGQGLQFLFEYFSETQRNKGNFPGRFSGRQFSNSRSEMNVSTLELGDSALYLCASSAGTGNYNEQFFGPGTRLTVL.

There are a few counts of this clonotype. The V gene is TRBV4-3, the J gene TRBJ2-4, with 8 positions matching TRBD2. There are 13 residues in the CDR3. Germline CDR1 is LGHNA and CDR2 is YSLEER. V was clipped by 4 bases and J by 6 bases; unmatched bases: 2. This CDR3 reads CASSLGRGNIQYF. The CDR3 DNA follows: TGCGCCAGCAGCCTCGGGAGGGGAAACATTCAGTACTTC.

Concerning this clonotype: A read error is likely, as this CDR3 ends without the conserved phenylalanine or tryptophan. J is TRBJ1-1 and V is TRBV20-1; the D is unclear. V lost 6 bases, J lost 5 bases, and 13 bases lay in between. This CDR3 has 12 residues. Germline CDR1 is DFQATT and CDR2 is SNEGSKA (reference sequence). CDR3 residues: CSATGRWTEAFL. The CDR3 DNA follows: TGCAGTGCCACTGGGAGGTGGACTGAAGCTTTCTTA.

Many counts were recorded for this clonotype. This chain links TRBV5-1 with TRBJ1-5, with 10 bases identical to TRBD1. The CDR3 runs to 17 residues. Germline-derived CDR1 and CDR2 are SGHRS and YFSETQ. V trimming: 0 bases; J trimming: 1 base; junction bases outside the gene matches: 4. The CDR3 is CASSLGTGGWSNQPQHF. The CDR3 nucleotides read TGCGCCAGCAGCTTGGGGACAGGGGGATGGAGCAATCAGCCCCAGCATTTT.